This T cell receptor beta chain was found in a study of blood T cell repertoires in COVID-19. For the study at large: T cells, B-cell-depleted T cells, or PBMCs supplied cDNA or gDNA.

As originally analysed: Cell counts per sample came from amplifying reference gene primers. Clones were sequenced by immunoSEQ multiplex PCR, and TCRdb holds only the in-frame ones, with some missing. That table furnishes V, J and clone size, whereas the DNA furnished D and trimming. The table includes just over 300,000 clones, over 75% detected once. The CDR3 loop spans 14 amino acids. Per the germline V gene, CDR1 is MNHEY and CDR2 is SMNVEV (reference sequence). V lost 0 bases to trimming and J lost 4 bases, with 9 bases between them. Those who participated ranged in age from about 18 to 95 years and resided in about two dozen US areas.

The specimen sequenced was PBMCs or T cells enriched from blood (not recorded which). This receptor was identified in a man aged 30-40 years who had recovered from COVID-19. The J gene is TRBJ1-1, the V gene TRBV27; D may be TRBD1 (5 bases). CDR3 sequence (DNA): TGTGCCAGCAGTTTATCGGGACTCTTCACTGAAGCTTTCTTT. Residues: CASSLSGLFTEAFF.